The 16 T cell receptor beta chains presented below share a single source sample, sequenced in a study of shared clonotypes between healthy human individuals. Using immunoSEQ multiplex PCR, the repertoire was profiled, and TCRdb retains in-frame clones only, with some absent. This repertoire shows over 300,000 clones, around 87% found once; its top ten account for about a sixth. Sample: memory CD8+ T cells sorted from blood. This sample's subset: CD45RO+ cells pooled with CCR7-negative TemRA cells. These receptor sequences come from a man aged 18 to 35 in good health.

V gene TRBV7-9 combines with J gene TRBJ1-1, with D maybe TRBD1 (6 bases). The V gene's germline CDR1 is SEHNR and CDR2 FQNEAQ (reference sequence). The CDR3 has 15 amino acids. Trimming stripped 4 bases from V and 4 bases from J, with 16 bases between. In DNA form, the CDR3 reads TGTGCCAGCAGCTCCGACATCCAGGGGATCACTGAAGCTTTCTTT. Its translation is CASSSDIQGITEAFF. The full variable domain, with the rest looked up from reference TRBV7-9 and TRBJ1-1, is DTGVSQNPRHKITKRGQNVTFRCDPISEHNRLYWYRQTLGQGPEFLTYFQNEAQLEKSRLLSDRFSAERPKGSFSTLEIQRTEQGDSAMYLCASSSDIQGITEAFFGQGTRLTVV.

This chain links TRBV9 with TRBJ1-5; a possible D gene is TRBD1 (6 bases). There are 17 residues in the CDR3. Per the germline V gene, CDR1 is SGDLS and CDR2 is YYNGEE. V gave up 0 bases and J gave up 0 bases, with 13 bases separating them. The CDR3 nucleotides are TGTGCCAGCAGCGTAGGACAGGCGAAGTATAGCAATCAGCCCCAGCATTTT. Translating it yields CASSVGQAKYSNQPQHF.

This chain links TRBV10-3 with TRBJ2-3; TRBD2 matches 10 bases. CDR1 and CDR2 (germline): ENHRY, SYGVKD. This CDR3 comprises 16 residues. With 6 bases clipped from V and 0 bases from J, the junction kept 6 bases outside the gene matches. CDR3 DNA sequence: TGTGCCATCAGATCGACTAGCGGGCTTAGCACAGATACGCAGTATTTT. Translation: CAIRSTSGLSTDTQYF.

The chain is built from TRBV6-1 and TRBJ1-2, with TRBD1 as a possible D gene (6 bases). Germline assignment: CDR1 MNHNS and CDR2 SASEGT. This CDR3 spans 12 amino acids. Deletions cut 8 bases from V and 5 bases from J, with 12 bases between. The CDR3 DNA reads as TGTGCCAGCCTACAGGGCCGGTATGGCTACACCTTC. It codes for CASLQGRYGYTF.

This clone appeared a single time. The V and J genes are TRBV6-1 and TRBJ1-2; TRBD1 is a possible D gene (5 bases). The CDR3 spans 16 residues. Germline CDR1 reads MNHNS; CDR2 reads SASEGT. Trimming removed 2 bases at V and 4 bases at J, with 17 bases between. CDR3 protein: CASSEKFVTEAYGYTF. DNA for the CDR3: TGTGCCAGCAGTGAAAAGTTTGTGACAGAGGCCTATGGCTACACCTTC.

The J gene is TRBJ2-7, the V gene TRBV27, with 7 positions matching TRBD1. Germline CDR1 and CDR2: MNHEY and SMNVEV (reference sequence). The CDR3 is 14 amino acids. V gave up 4 bases and J gave up 4 bases; unmatched junction bases: 7. The CDR3 spells CASSYGTGDYEQYF. CDR3 nucleotides: TGTGCCAGCAGTTATGGTACAGGGGATTACGAGCAGTACTTC.

The genes are TRBV6-5 and TRBJ2-7, with 8 nucleotides matching TRBD1. CDR3 size: 14 residues. CDR1 is MNHEY, CDR2 SVGAGI, per germline. The V gene end was trimmed by 2 bases and the J gene end by 5 bases; junction bases not matched to a gene: 5. The CDR3 reads CASSYIGQGDEQYF. The CDR3 nucleotides read TGTGCCAGCAGTTACATCGGACAGGGAGACGAGCAGTACTTC.

The chain joins TRBV4-1 to TRBJ2-1; 8 nucleotides align to TRBD2. The V gene end was trimmed by 1 base and the J gene end by 6 bases; junction bases not matched to a gene: 14. This CDR3 contains 18 residues. Germline CDR1 and CDR2: MGHRA and YSYEKL. Written as DNA, the CDR3 is TGCGCCAGCAGCCAAGTGCGTCTAGCGGGCCCCGCCAGCAATGAGCAGTTCTTC. Translated, it gives CASSQVRLAGPASNEQFF.

The genes are TRBV27 and TRBJ2-2, with TRBD2 identical over 8 bases. Germline V gene sequence: CDR1 MNHEY, CDR2 SMNVEV (reference sequence). The CDR3 length is 16 residues. Losses at the gene ends were 3 bases for V and 4 bases for J; bases not matched to a gene: 7. CDR3 nucleotides: TGTGCCAGCAGTTTCATAGCCGGGACTAGCACCGGGGAGCTGTTTTTT. Protein sequence: CASSFIAGTSTGELFF.

The chain is built from TRBV9 and TRBJ2-7; D is ambiguous. The V end lost 0 bases, the J end lost 3 bases, and 10 bases lay between the germline ends. Germline V gene data show CDR1 as SGDLS and CDR2 as YYNGEE. This CDR3 contains 14 residues. The CDR3 loop is CASSVGRVGYEQYF. For the CDR3, the DNA is TGTGCCAGCAGCGTAGGAAGGGTCGGCTACGAGCAGTACTTC.

Concerning this clone: One end of the junction is discordant with germline, which a read error may explain. The chain links TRBV7-7 to TRBJ2-5; 10 nucleotides match TRBD1. CDR1 and CDR2 from the germline V gene are SSHAT and FNYEAQ (reference sequence). The CDR3 has 18 residues. The CDR3 nucleotides are TGTGCTAGCAGCCCACCCCCCGGGAGGGACAGGGGTAGAGAGACCCAGTACTTC. Residues: CASSPPPGRDRGRETQYF.

The CDR3 protein is CASSLYPSYEQYF. Here the CDR3 DNA reads TGTGCCAGCAGTTTGTACCCATCCTACGAGCAGTACTTC. The chain is built from TRBV27 and TRBJ2-7; D gene ambiguous. The V gene lost 3 bases and the J gene lost 1 base, with 7 bases spanning the gap. The germline V gene has CDR1 MNHEY and CDR2 SMNVEV (reference sequence). The CDR3 spans 13 residues.

This chain links TRBV5-6 with TRBJ2-4; no clear D gene. Per the germline V gene, CDR1 is SGHDT and CDR2 is YYEEEE. The CDR3 is 17 amino acids. V was cut by 0 bases and J by 0 bases, with 13 bases left in between. The CDR3 loop reads CASSLGPNILAKNIQYF. The CDR3 bases are TGTGCCAGCAGCTTGGGGCCAAACATTTTAGCCAAAAACATTCAGTACTTC.

This clone was counted between two and nine times. The chain links TRBV6-6 to TRBJ2-5; 12 bases map to TRBD1. Unmatched junction bases numbered 8, after V lost 4 bases and J lost 5 bases. This CDR3 contains 16 residues. Per the germline V gene, CDR1 is MNHNY and CDR2 is SVGAGI (reference sequence). The CDR3 here is CASSSSGTGGAETQYF. CDR3 DNA: TGTGCCAGCAGTTCATCCGGGACAGGGGGCGCGGAGACCCAGTACTTC.

The V call is TRBV2, the J call TRBJ1-4; D ambiguous. With 10 bases removed from V and 4 bases from J, the gap between germline ends came to 10 bases. CDR1 SNHLY and CDR2 FYNNEI come from the germline V gene. This CDR3 contains 12 residues. The CDR3 spells CATQESNEKLFF. DNA of the CDR3: TGTGCCACTCAGGAGAGTAATGAAAAACTGTTTTTT.

This clone was observed a handful of times. The chain recombines TRBV29-1 with TRBJ2-1; maybe TRBD1 (6 bases). Looked up from germline, CDR1 is SQVTM and CDR2 is ANQGSEA. The CDR3 runs 13 residues. Trimming took 5 bases from V and 4 from J, leaving 12 bases between them. CDR3 residues: CSVPGARYNEQFF. DNA of the CDR3: TGCAGCGTTCCAGGGGCGAGGTACAATGAGCAGTTCTTC.